A single sample gave rise to the 12 T cell receptor beta chains below, sequenced in a study of blood T cell repertoires in COVID-19. The protocol was immunoSEQ multiplex PCR, while the TCRdb copy is restricted to in-frame clones and leaves out a portion. The sample carries roughly 300,000 clones, roughly 90% recorded once. Sequencing was carried out using peripheral blood. The receptors were gathered from a woman in her thirties with COVID-19, enrolled during active disease.

This clone was recorded once. This rearrangement joins TRBV6-2 or TRBV6-3 to TRBJ2-5, with 12 bases identical to TRBD1. The CDR3 extends over 19 amino acids. CDR1 and CDR2 from the germline V gene are MNHEY and SVGEGT. J gave up 2 bases and V 6 bases, and 16 bases lay outside the gene matches. The CDR3 is CASSFYPRDRGHGQETQYF. CDR3 DNA sequence: TGTGCCAGCAGCTTCTATCCCCGGGACAGGGGGCATGGACAAGAGACCCAGTACTTC.

The V and J genes are TRBV10-3 and TRBJ2-7; 14 nucleotides agree with TRBD2. The junction had 0 bases not matched to a gene; V was cut back by 2 bases and J by 3 bases. The CDR3 length is 15 residues. Germline CDR1 is ENHRY and CDR2 is SYGVKD. CDR3 region: CAISEGLAGGYEQYF. CDR3 sequence (DNA): TGTGCCATCAGTGAGGGACTAGCGGGAGGCTACGAGCAGTACTTC.

The chain employs TRBV5-1 and TRBJ2-7; 8 bases line up with TRBD1. Germline CDR1 and CDR2: SGHRS and YFSETQ. The CDR3 length is 17 residues. With V trimmed by 1 base and J by 3 bases, 12 bases remained unmatched. CDR3 in DNA: TGCGCCAGCAGCTTGCCCTCCGACAGGGGTCTCTTCTACGAGCAGTACTTC. Translating it yields CASSLPSDRGLFYEQYF.

The chain couples TRBV10-3 to TRBJ1-2; 9 bases align to TRBD1. The junction had 2 bases not matched to a gene; V was cut back by 10 bases and J by 2 bases. Germline assignment: CDR1 ENHRY and CDR2 SYGVKD. The CDR3 extends over 12 amino acids. CDR3 loop: CASGQGNYGYTF. The CDR3, as DNA: TGTGCCAGTGGACAGGGGAACTATGGCTACACCTTC.

The CDR3 loop reads CASSRRGGSVDEQYF. The CDR3 nucleotides read TGTGCCAGCAGCCGGCGAGGAGGGTCGGTCGACGAGCAGTACTTC. The chain uses TRBV11-2 and TRBJ2-7; D might be TRBD2 (6 bases). The V gene's germline CDR1 is SGHAT and CDR2 FQNNGV. There are 15 residues in the CDR3. The ends were cut back, 5 bases at V and 5 bases at J, with 19 bases in the middle.

This clone was seen a single time. The chain couples TRBV28 to TRBJ1-2; 9 bases map to TRBD1. Germline V gene lookup returns CDR1 MDHEN and CDR2 SYDVKM. This CDR3 spans 16 amino acids. Trimming removed 5 bases from V and 4 bases from J; junction bases left unmatched: 11. CDR3 DNA: TGTGCCAGCAGTCCGGCGGGGACAGGGCACCCCTATGGCTACACCTTC. It yields the protein CASSPAGTGHPYGYTF.

J is TRBJ1-5 and V is TRBV28; 7 bases fit TRBD1. V lost 5 bases, J lost 6 bases, and 10 bases stayed unmatched. This CDR3 spans 15 amino acids. Per germline, CDR1 MDHEN and CDR2 SYDVKM. The CDR3 nucleotides are TGTGCCAGCAGTACCTTACCGGGACAGCTTCAGCCCCAGCATTTT. It yields the protein CASSTLPGQLQPQHF.

The rearrangement joins TRBV5-4 to TRBJ2-3, with TRBD2 identical over 7 bases. V lost 4 bases to trimming and J lost 0 bases; unmatched junction nucleotides: 5. Germline V gene lookup returns CDR1 SGHNT and CDR2 YYREEE (reference sequence). This CDR3 comprises 15 residues. CDR3 sequence (DNA): TGTGCCAGCAGCCGAGCGGGAACTAGCACAGATACGCAGTATTTT. It is translated as CASSRAGTSTDTQYF. Filled out from reference TRBV5-4 and TRBJ2-3, the complete variable domain reads ETGVTQSPTHLIKTRGQQVTLRCSSQSGHNTVSWYQQALGQGPQFIFQYYREEENGRGNFPPRFSGLQFPNYSSELNVNALELDDSALYLCASSRAGTSTDTQYFGPGTRLTVL.

This chain uses TRBV28 with TRBJ1-2; TRBD1 agrees at 8 bases. This CDR3 spans 15 amino acids. V lost 4 bases to trimming and J lost 3 bases; unmatched junction nucleotides: 7. Germline CDR1 reads MDHEN; CDR2 reads SYDVKM. The CDR3 bases are TGTGCCAGCAGTTCCCGCGGACAGGGACACTATGGCTACACCTTC. The encoded protein is CASSSRGQGHYGYTF.

This rearrangement joins TRBV2 to TRBJ1-1; D gene unclear. Germline V CDR1 and CDR2: SNHLY, FYNNEI. V lost 5 bases, J lost 10 bases, and 11 bases lay in between. The CDR3 extends over 11 amino acids. Here the CDR3 reads CASSQILAAFF. CDR3 bases: TGTGCCAGCAGTCAAATCTTGGCAGCTTTCTTT.

As DNA, the CDR3 is TGTGCCAGCGGACAGAGGCTAAATTCACCCCTCCACTTT. Its translation is CASGQRLNSPLHF. The chain recombines TRBV3-1 (or the pseudogene TRBV3-2) with TRBJ1-6; D is possibly TRBD1 (6 bases). V lost 8 bases, J lost 7 bases, and 12 bases lay in between. CDR3 size: 13 residues. From germline, CDR1 is LGHDT and CDR2 YNNKEL (reference sequence).

This clone occurred a few times. The CDR3 nucleotides are TGTGCCTGGAGTGTACACCGAGAAGCTTTCTTT. This sequence encodes CAWSVHREAFF. The chain employs TRBV30 and TRBJ1-1, with D unclear. V dropped 0 bases and J dropped 8 bases, with 7 bases sitting between them. The germline V gene has CDR1 GTSNPN and CDR2 SVGIG (reference sequence). The CDR3 has 11 amino acids.